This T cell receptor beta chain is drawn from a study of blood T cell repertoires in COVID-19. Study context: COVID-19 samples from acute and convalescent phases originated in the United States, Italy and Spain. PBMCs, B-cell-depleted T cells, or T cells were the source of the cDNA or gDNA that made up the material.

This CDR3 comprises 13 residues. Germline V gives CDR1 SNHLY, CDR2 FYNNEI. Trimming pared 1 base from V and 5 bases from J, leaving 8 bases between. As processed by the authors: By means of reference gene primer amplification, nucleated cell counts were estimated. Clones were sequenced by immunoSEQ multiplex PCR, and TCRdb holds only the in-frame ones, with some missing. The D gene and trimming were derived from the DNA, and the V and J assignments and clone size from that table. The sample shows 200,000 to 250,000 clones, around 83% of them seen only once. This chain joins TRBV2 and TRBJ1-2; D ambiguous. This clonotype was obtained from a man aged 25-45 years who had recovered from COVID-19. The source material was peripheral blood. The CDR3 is CASSEVPLYGYTF. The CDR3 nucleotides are TGTGCCAGCAGTGAAGTCCCCCTATATGGCTACACCTTC.